Each of the 20 T cell receptor beta chains below was sequenced from the same sample in a study of T cells in Graves' hyperthyroidism and ophthalmopathy. The source material, RNA transcripts, was used to amplify TCR beta CDR3 regions. The TCR CDR3 was amplified in a first-round RT-PCR using the HTBI primer set. TCRdb reprocessed the multiplex PCR reads with MiXCR, giving one entry per CDR3 protein. The table has about half a million distinct CDR3 sequences, 24% seen once. Sequencing was done on a sample of blood. Receptors were obtained from a woman aged 25 to 45 with Graves' ophthalmopathy.

This clonotype came up many times. The chain employs TRBV20-1 and TRBJ2-7; a possible D gene is TRBD2 (5 bases). The V end lost 4 bases, the J end lost 6 bases, and 10 bases lay between the germline ends. The CDR3 is made up of 11 amino acids. Germline lookup yields CDR1 DFQATT and CDR2 SNEGSKA (reference sequence). CDR3: CSATGKGEQYF. In nucleotides, the CDR3 is TGCAGTGCTACGGGGAAGGGCGAGCAGTACTTC.

The chain recombines TRBV11-2 with TRBJ2-5; TRBD1 agrees at 9 bases. CDR1 and CDR2 from the germline V gene are SGHAT and FQNNGV. This CDR3 is built from 15 residues. J was trimmed by 5 bases and V by 1 base; bases with no gene match: 5. CDR3: CASSLVGTGKETQYF. CDR3 DNA: TGTGCCAGCAGCTTAGTGGGGACAGGGAAGGAGACCCAGTACTTC.

In its sample, this clonotype was seen many times. The rearrangement uses TRBV28 and TRBJ1-3; a weak D match, TRBD1 (5 bases). Germline values: CDR1 MDHEN, CDR2 SYDVKM. V was trimmed by 1 base and J by 0 bases, leaving 7 bases between them. The CDR3 spans 15 residues. CDR3 protein: CASSLSGTSGNTIYF. For the CDR3, the DNA is TGTGCCAGCAGTTTATCGGGGACCTCTGGAAACACCATATATTTT.

This chain links TRBV6-1 with TRBJ2-2; 7 bases agree with TRBD1. The germline gives CDR1 MNHNS, CDR2 SASEGT. The CDR3 is 15 amino acids. J was trimmed by 5 bases and V by 8 bases; bases with no gene match: 11. The CDR3 is CASGPTGRVTGELFF. The CDR3 DNA follows: TGTGCCAGCGGTCCGACAGGGCGGGTGACCGGGGAGCTGTTTTTT.

This clonotype has ten or more counts. The genes are TRBV6-2 or TRBV6-3 and TRBJ2-5; 11 positions match TRBD2. Germline trimming cut 2 bases from V and 2 bases from J; bases unmatched to any gene: 10. Per the germline V gene, CDR1 is MNHEY and CDR2 is SVGEGT. CDR3 length: 18 residues. The CDR3 reads CASSYTRFGTSGQETQYF. CDR3 in DNA: TGTGCCAGCAGTTACACTAGATTCGGGACTAGCGGACAAGAGACCCAGTACTTC.

Note on this clonotype: A read error may be the cause here, since a much bigger clone is one base away. The chain links TRBV29-1 to TRBJ1-2; D ambiguous. The germline V gene has CDR1 SQVTM and CDR2 ANQGSEA. V dropped 6 bases and J dropped 4 bases, with 21 bases sitting between them. The CDR3 totals 15 residues. DNA for the CDR3: TGCAGCGTACTCTTCGAGACAAGCCCACTCTATGGCTACACCTTC. As protein: CSVLFETSPLYGYTF.

This clonotype occurred a few times. V is TRBV4-3 and J is TRBJ1-5; no clear D gene. The CDR3 totals 14 residues. V lost 2 bases and J lost 5, with 10 bases in between. Per germline, CDR1 LGHNA and CDR2 YSLEER. CDR3 region: CASSQTIWDQPQHF. The CDR3 bases are TGCGCCAGCAGCCAAACTATCTGGGATCAGCCCCAGCATTTT.

This clonotype was observed a handful of times. The genes are TRBV20-1 and TRBJ2-7; D is possibly TRBD1 (6 bases). V dropped 1 base and J dropped 6 bases, with 10 bases sitting between them. From germline, CDR1 is DFQATT and CDR2 SNEGSKA (reference sequence). The length of the CDR3 is 12 residues. In DNA form, the CDR3 reads TGCAGTGCTAGAGCCGGGACAATCGAGCAGTACTTC. This sequence encodes CSARAGTIEQYF.

The chain uses TRBV30 and TRBJ2-7; D not resolved. V lost 4 bases to trimming and J lost 2 bases, with 9 bases between them. The CDR3 has 12 amino acids. Looked up from germline, CDR1 is GTSNPN and CDR2 is SVGIG (reference sequence). CDR3 protein: CAWTPGTYEQYF. The CDR3 region has the DNA TGTGCCTGGACCCCCGGTACCTACGAGCAGTACTTC.

This clonotype was found many times. This rearrangement joins TRBV27 to TRBJ2-7, with 8 bases lining up with TRBD1. The V segment lost 3 bases and the J segment 5 bases; nucleotides outside the gene matches: 9. The germline gives CDR1 MNHEY, CDR2 SMNVEV (reference sequence). The CDR3 spans 15 residues. CDR3 region: CASSFVGTGQDEQYF. CDR3 coding DNA: TGTGCCAGCAGTTTTGTCGGGACAGGTCAAGACGAGCAGTACTTC.

This clonotype showed up many times. The gene calls are TRBV27 and TRBJ2-7; 7 bases are shared with TRBD1. This CDR3 is built from 15 residues. V trimming: 3 bases; J trimming: 3 bases; junction bases outside the gene matches: 8. Germline V gives CDR1 MNHEY, CDR2 SMNVEV (reference sequence). DNA of the CDR3: TGTGCCAGCAGTTTCTCTCCGGGACAGAACTACGAGCAGTACTTC. It encodes CASSFSPGQNYEQYF.

This clonotype was counted at least ten times. The chain joins TRBV10-3 to TRBJ2-2, with D tentatively TRBD1 (6 bases). Germline-derived CDR1 and CDR2 are ENHRY and SYGVKD. V was trimmed by 4 bases and J by 1 base, leaving 13 bases between them. The CDR3 sequence is 16 residues long. This CDR3 is CAISVTGTQNTGELFF. The CDR3, as DNA: TGTGCCATCAGTGTAACCGGGACACAGAACACCGGGGAGCTGTTTTTT.

The genes are TRBV20-1 and TRBJ1-3, with D unclear. The V gene's germline CDR1 is DFQATT and CDR2 SNEGSKA (reference sequence). The CDR3 consists of 15 residues. V was clipped by 3 bases and J by 0 bases, with 12 bases between them. CDR3 region: CSARGSGYSGNTIYF. CDR3 coding DNA: TGCAGTGCTAGGGGGTCGGGATACTCTGGAAACACCATATATTTT.

This clonotype has more than one count but fewer than ten. This chain links TRBV20-1 with TRBJ2-5; a possible D gene is TRBD1 (5 bases). CDR3 length: 14 residues. V lost 1 base to trimming and J lost 1 base, with 10 bases between them. CDR1 is DFQATT and CDR2 is SNEGSKA in the germline V gene (reference sequence). CDR3 loop: CSARGVQAQETQYF. In DNA, the CDR3 is TGCAGTGCTAGAGGGGTACAGGCCCAAGAGACCCAGTACTTC.

This clonotype was counted many times. The chain carries TRBV6-2 or TRBV6-3 and TRBJ1-1; 7 nucleotides line up with TRBD1. CDR1 and CDR2 from the germline V gene are MNHEY and SVGEGT. V dropped 7 bases and J dropped 5; count of bases not matched to a gene: 7. CDR3 length equals 13 residues. Here the CDR3 reads CASKTGPVTEAFF. CDR3 DNA sequence: TGTGCCAGCAAGACAGGGCCGGTAACTGAAGCTTTCTTT.

The V and J genes are TRBV3-1 and TRBJ2-2; D is ambiguous. Per the germline V gene, CDR1 is LGHDT and CDR2 is YNNKEL (reference sequence). There are 15 residues in the CDR3. V lost 2 bases to trimming and J lost 2 bases, with 9 bases between them. The CDR3 region has the DNA TGTGCCAGCAGCCAAAAAACAGATAACACCGGGGAGCTGTTTTTT. This sequence encodes CASSQKTDNTGELFF.

This clonotype was observed many times. The chain employs TRBV6-4 and TRBJ1-1, with D possibly being TRBD1 (5 bases). This CDR3 comprises 17 residues. In germline, CDR1 is MRHNA, CDR2 SNTAGT. V was cut by 0 bases and J by 0 bases, with 14 bases left in between. The CDR3 region has the DNA TGTGCCAGCAGTGACTCCAATTATTGGGGGATGAACACTGAAGCTTTCTTT. This gives the protein CASSDSNYWGMNTEAFF.

As concerns this clonotype: At one boundary the junction diverges from the germline segment, which might be a read error. The chain joins TRBV6-2 or TRBV6-3 to TRBJ2-5; TRBD2 aligns across 9 bases. From germline, CDR1 is MNHEY and CDR2 SVGEGT. This CDR3 region has 16 residues. In DNA form, the CDR3 reads TGTGCCAGCAGTTATGGTCTAGCGGGGTTCCAAGAGACCAAGTACTTC. This gives the protein CASSYGLAGFQETKYF.

The genes are TRBV6-5 and TRBJ1-6; D unclear. CDR1 and CDR2 (germline): MNHEY, SVGAGI. V was clipped by 4 bases and J by 4 bases, with 8 bases between them. This CDR3 contains 14 residues. CDR3 bases: TGTGCCAGCAGTTTTGAGGGATATAATTCACCCCTCCACTTT. This codes for CASSFEGYNSPLHF.

The sample holds many counts of this clonotype. This sequence joins TRBV7-2 and TRBJ1-1, with D possibly being TRBD1 (6 bases). From germline, CDR1 is SGHTA and CDR2 FQGNSA. Trimming took 2 bases from V and 0 from J, leaving 10 bases between them. The CDR3 is made up of 15 amino acids. CDR3 in amino acids: CASSLRGPLNTEAFF. CDR3 sequence (DNA): TGTGCCAGCAGCTTACGGGGGCCCTTGAACACTGAAGCTTTCTTT.